This TCR beta chain originates from a study of Ad26.COV2.S vaccination and SARS-CoV-2 variants (dated by TCRdb to the early 2020s). About the investigation overall: Vaccine-arm donors were drawn from COV1001, a multicentre, randomized, double-blind, placebo-controlled phase I-IIa trial of Ad26.COV2.S in healthy adults. Ad26.COV2.S was given intramuscularly at 5x10^10 or 1x10^11 viral particles, as a single shot or as two shots 56 days apart. Investigators did not know the trial group allocation while performing experiments and assessing outcomes. Participants in the trial were split at random into five groups of five each, receiving low-dose or high-dose Ad26.COV2.S once or twice, or else placebo on both occasions. TCRbeta repertoire sequencing was used to assess the specificity and breadth of SARS-CoV-2-reactive T cell receptors after Ad26.COV2.S vaccination. The TCR-sequenced set comprised around 32 samples: approximately 20 Ad26.COV2.S vaccine recipients, 5 placebo recipients and 8 SARS-CoV-2 convalescent individuals. General study outcomes and caveats: It was noted by the authors that total T cell responses may have been underestimated by the TCR breadth and depth analyses. Ad26.COV2.S recipients had higher spike-specific TCR breadth than placebo recipients (P = 0.0014). Vaccine and placebo recipients had comparable non-spike TCR breadth, which fits with the vaccine containing only spike. The study lacked the statistical power to compare responses across vaccine doses or regimens. After vaccination, substantial breadth of spike-specific CD8+ and CD4+ T cell responses was reported.

The immunoSEQ Assay was used to sequence TCRbeta CDR3 regions. After extraction, genomic DNA underwent amplification by bias-controlled multiplex PCR, followed by high-throughput sequencing. The authors processed their data as follows. To quantify the absolute abundance of every unique TCRbeta CDR3 region, sequences were collapsed and filtered. T cell fraction was estimated by normalizing TCRbeta template counts to usable DNA, with usable DNA measured through amplification of reference genes found in all nucleated cells. Repertoire TCRs were annotated as SARS-CoV-2-specific when V gene, CDR3 amino acid sequence and J gene were exactly matched to a known reactive TCR set. The reference SARS-CoV-2 TCR set was obtained from MIRA and was filtered for enrichment in COVID-19-positive ImmuneCODE repertoires, whereby public or cross-reactive TCRs were removed. Drawing on the MIRA antigens, annotated TCRs were analysed further at the level of specific ORF or position within ORF. Depth was the summed frequency of annotated unique rearrangements, while breadth was defined as annotated unique rearrangements over total unique productive rearrangements. Group comparisons of TCR breadth used two-sided Wilcoxon rank-sum tests. The immuneACCESS repertoire file appears here via TCRdb, limited to in-frame rearrangements. These files lack a portion of the clones; in checked studies, under half of the deficit traces to unresolved V genes, and the cause of the others is not known. The DNA was the basis for D and trimming; V, J and clone size are from that table. Within this sample are hundreds of thousands of clones, with 89% of them counted one time only. The leading ten clones occupy about 1.5% of the sample.

Based on the germline V gene (reference sequence), the CDR1 and CDR2 sequences are SGHNT and YYREEE. The CDR3 starts with the cysteine, ends with the phenylalanine, and has 15 residues. Only the CDR3 portion is preserved as DNA: 45 bases, with reading frame beginning at the first base. Trimming leaves V shorter by 2 bases and J shorter by 3 bases, with the junction holding 6 bases beyond the gene matches. Note on this clone: Its antigen is unknown. Base qualities are not recorded, but no much larger clone differs from it by a single base.

The sample's treatment or condition label, decoded: around 19 received Ad26.COV2.S at low or high dose, single or two shots; 5 received placebo; per-sample allocation not given. Repertoires of vaccine and placebo recipients were sequenced from samples collected on day 63 after the first injection. Cohort 1b enrolled roughly 25 adults aged 18-55 years at a single site in Boston, USA, between 29 July and 7 August 2020. Ad26.COV2.S was a replication-incompetent adenovirus type 26 vector that expressed a prefusion-stabilized SARS-CoV-2 spike protein derived from the original Wuhan strain. The TCR was taken from a person between 18 and 65 years old who received the Ad26.COV2.S COVID-19 vaccine or a placebo. The material was peripheral blood, obtained in a trial of Ad26.COV2.S vaccine versus placebo. The chain links TRBV5-4 with TRBJ2-3, and TRBD2 matches 7 of the central bases. CDR3 region: CASSFAGDVTDTQYF. The DNA reads as follows: TGTGCCAGCAGCTTTGCGGGGGATGTAACAGATACGCAGTATTTT.